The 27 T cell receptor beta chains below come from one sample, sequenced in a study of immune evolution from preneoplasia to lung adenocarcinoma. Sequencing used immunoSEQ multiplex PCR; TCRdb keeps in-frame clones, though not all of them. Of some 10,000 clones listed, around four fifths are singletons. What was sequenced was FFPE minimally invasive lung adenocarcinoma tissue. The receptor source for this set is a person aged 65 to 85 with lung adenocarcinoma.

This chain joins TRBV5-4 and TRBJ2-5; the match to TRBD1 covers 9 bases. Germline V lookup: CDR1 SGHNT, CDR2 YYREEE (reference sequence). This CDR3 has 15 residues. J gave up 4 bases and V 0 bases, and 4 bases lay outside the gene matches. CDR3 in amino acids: CASSLEGTGLETQYF. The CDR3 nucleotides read TGTGCCAGCAGCTTGGAGGGGACAGGGTTAGAGACCCAGTACTTC.

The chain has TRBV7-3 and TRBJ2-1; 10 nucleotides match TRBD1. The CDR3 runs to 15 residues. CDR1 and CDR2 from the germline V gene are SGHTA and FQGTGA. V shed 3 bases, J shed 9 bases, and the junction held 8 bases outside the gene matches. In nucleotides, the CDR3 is TGTGCCAGCAGCTTCGGACAGGGGGGTGTGAGTGAGCAGTTCTTC. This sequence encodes CASSFGQGGVSEQFF.

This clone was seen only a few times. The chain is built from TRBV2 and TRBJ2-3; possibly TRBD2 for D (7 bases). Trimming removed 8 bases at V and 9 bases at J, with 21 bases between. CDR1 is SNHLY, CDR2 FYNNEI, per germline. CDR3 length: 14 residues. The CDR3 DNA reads TGTGCCAGCGAAGGTAGGGGGGGATTTGAGACGCAGTATTTT. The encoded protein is CASEGRGGFETQYF.

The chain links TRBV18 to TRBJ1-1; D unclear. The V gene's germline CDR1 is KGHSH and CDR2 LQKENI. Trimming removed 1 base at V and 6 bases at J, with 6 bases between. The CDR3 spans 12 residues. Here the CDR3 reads CASSPLQAEAFF. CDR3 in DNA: TGTGCCAGCTCACCACTGCAGGCTGAAGCTTTCTTT.

CDR3 loop: CASSDLSTGGYGYTF. For the CDR3, the DNA is TGTGCCAGCAGTGATCTGTCGACAGGGGGCTATGGCTACACCTTC. The rearrangement joins TRBV6-1 to TRBJ1-2, with 9 bases identical to TRBD1. Trimming removed 3 bases from V and 4 bases from J; junction bases left unmatched: 6. The germline gives CDR1 MNHNS, CDR2 SASEGT. This CDR3 contains 15 residues.

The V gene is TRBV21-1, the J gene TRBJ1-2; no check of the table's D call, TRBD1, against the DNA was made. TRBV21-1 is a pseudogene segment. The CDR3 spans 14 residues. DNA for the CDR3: TGTGCCAGCAGCAAATTGGGACACAACTATGGCTACACCTTC. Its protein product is CASSKLGHNYGYTF.

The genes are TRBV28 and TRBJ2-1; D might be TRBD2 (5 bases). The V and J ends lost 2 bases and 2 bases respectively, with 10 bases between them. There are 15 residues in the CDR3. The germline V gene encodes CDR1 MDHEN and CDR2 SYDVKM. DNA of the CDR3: TGTGCCAGCAGTTTAGCGGGTGGCGCCTACAATGAGCAGTTCTTC. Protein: CASSLAGGAYNEQFF.

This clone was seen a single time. Here the CDR3 reads CASSDFRVTNEKLFF. The CDR3 DNA follows: TGTGCCAGCAGTGACTTCAGGGTGACTAATGAAAAACTGTTTTTT. The gene calls are TRBV2 and TRBJ1-4; TRBD1 is a possible D gene (5 bases). The V end lost 3 bases, the J end lost 2 bases, and 10 bases lay between the germline ends. The CDR3 is 15 residues long. Per germline, CDR1 SNHLY and CDR2 FYNNEI.

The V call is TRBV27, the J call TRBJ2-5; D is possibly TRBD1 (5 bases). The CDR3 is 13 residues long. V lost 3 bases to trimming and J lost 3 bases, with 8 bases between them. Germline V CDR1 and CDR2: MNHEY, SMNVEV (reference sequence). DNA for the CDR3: TGTGCCAGCAGTTTTTTAGGGGAAGAGACCCAGTACTTC. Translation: CASSFLGEETQYF.

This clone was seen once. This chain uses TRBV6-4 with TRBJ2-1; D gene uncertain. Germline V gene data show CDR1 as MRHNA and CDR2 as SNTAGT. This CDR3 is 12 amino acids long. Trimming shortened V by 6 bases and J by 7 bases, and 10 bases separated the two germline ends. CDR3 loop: CASSPFGNEQFF. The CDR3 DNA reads TGTGCCAGCAGCCCATTTGGGAATGAGCAGTTCTTC.

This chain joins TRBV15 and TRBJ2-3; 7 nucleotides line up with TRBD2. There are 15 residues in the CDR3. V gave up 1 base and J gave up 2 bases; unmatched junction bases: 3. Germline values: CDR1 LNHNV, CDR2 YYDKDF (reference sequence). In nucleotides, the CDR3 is TGTGCCACCAGCAGAGTGGGGGGGGTCACAGATACGCAGTATTTT. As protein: CATSRVGGVTDTQYF.

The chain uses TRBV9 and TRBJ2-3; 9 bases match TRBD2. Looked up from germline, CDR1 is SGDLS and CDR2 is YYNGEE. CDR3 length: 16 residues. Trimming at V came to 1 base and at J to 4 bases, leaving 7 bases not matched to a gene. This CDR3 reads CASSVPTGLASDTQYF. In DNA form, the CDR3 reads TGTGCCAGCAGCGTACCAACGGGACTAGCCTCAGATACGCAGTATTTT.

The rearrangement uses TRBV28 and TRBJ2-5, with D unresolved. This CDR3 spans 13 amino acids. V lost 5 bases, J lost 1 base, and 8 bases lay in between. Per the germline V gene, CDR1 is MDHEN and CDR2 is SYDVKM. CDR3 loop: CASSTPGQETQYF. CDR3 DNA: TGTGCCAGCAGTACCCCGGGCCAAGAGACCCAGTACTTC.

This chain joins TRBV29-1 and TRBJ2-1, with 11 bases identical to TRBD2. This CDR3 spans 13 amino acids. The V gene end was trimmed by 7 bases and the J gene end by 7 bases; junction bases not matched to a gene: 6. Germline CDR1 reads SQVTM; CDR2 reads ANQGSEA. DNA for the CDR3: TGCAGCGGACCTAGCGGGAGGAGGAATGAGCAGTTCTTC. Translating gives CSGPSGRRNEQFF.

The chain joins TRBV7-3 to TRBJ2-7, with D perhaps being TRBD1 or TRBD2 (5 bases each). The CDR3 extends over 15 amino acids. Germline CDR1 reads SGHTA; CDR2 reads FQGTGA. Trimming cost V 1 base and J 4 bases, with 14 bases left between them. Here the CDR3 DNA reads TGTGCCAGCAGCTTAATGCCAGCTGGGGGTTACGAGCAGTACTTC. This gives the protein CASSLMPAGGYEQYF.

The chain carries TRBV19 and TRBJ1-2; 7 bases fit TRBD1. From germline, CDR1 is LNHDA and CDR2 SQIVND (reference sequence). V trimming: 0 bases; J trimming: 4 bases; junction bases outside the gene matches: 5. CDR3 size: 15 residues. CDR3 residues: CASSIDTQGLYGYTF. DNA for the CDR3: TGTGCCAGTAGTATAGACACACAGGGGCTCTATGGCTACACCTTC.

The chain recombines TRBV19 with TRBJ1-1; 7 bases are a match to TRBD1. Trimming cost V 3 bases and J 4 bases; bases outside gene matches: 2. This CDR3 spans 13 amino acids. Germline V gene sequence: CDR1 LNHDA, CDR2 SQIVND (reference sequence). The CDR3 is CASSIPGGTEAFF. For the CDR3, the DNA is TGTGCCAGTAGTATCCCAGGGGGCACTGAAGCTTTCTTT. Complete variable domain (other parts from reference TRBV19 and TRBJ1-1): DGGITQSPKYLFRKEGQNVTLSCEQNLNHDAMYWYRQDPGQGLRLIYYSQIVNDFQKGDIAEGYSVSREKKESFPLTVTSAQKNPTAFYLCASSIPGGTEAFFGQGTRLTVV.

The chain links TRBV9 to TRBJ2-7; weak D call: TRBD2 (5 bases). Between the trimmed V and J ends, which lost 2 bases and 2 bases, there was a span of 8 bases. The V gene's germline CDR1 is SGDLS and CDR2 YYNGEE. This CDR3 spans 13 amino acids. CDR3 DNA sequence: TGTGCCAGCAGCGTTGACGGGACCTACGAGCAGTACTTC. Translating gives CASSVDGTYEQYF.

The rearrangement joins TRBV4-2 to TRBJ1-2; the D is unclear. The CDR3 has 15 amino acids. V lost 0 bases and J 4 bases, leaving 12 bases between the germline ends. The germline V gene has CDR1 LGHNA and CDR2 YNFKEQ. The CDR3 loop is CASSQEAVGGYGYTF. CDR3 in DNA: TGTGCCAGCAGCCAAGAGGCGGTCGGCGGCTATGGCTACACCTTC.

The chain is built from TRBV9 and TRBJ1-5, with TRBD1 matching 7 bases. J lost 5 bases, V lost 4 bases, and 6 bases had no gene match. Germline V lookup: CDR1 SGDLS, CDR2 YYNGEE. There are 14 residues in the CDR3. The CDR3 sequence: CASSPGQNYQPQHF. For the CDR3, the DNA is TGTGCCAGCAGCCCGGGACAGAATTATCAGCCCCAGCATTTT.

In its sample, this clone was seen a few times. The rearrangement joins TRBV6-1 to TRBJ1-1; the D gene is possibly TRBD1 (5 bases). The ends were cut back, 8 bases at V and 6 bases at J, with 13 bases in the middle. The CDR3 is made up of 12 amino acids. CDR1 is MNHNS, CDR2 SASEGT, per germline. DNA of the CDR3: TGTGCCAGCGGGGTTGGGGGGGCTGAAGCTTTCTTT. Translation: CASGVGGAEAFF.

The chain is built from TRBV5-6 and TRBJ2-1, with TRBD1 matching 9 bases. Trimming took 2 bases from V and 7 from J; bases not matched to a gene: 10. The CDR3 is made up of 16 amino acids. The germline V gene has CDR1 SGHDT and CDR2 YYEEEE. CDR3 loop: CASSFPGQGPSNEQFF. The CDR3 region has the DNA TGTGCCAGCAGCTTCCCGGGACAGGGACCCTCTAATGAGCAGTTCTTC.

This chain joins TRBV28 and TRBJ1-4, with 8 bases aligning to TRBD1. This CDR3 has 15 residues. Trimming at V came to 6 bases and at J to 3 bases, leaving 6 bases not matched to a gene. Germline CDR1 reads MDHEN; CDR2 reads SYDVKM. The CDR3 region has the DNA TGTGCCAGCAGACCCCAGGGGGCAGCTAATGAAAAACTGTTTTTT. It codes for CASRPQGAANEKLFF.

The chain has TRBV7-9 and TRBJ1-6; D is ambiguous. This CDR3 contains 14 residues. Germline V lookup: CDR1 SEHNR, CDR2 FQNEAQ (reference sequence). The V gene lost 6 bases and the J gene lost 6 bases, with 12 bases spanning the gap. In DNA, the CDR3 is TGTGCCAGCAGTTCCGGTGAAGCTAATTCACCCCTCCACTTT. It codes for CASSSGEANSPLHF.

The DNA for the CDR3 is TGTGCCAGCAGCAAACTAGCGGGACCCCAAGAGACCCAGTACTTC. It yields the protein CASSKLAGPQETQYF. V is TRBV14 and J is TRBJ2-5, with TRBD2 identical over 10 bases. CDR1 and CDR2 (germline): SGHDN, FVKESK. The CDR3 has 15 amino acids. V trimming: 5 bases; J trimming: 1 base; junction bases outside the gene matches: 4.

The CDR3 nucleotides are TGTGCCACCAGCAGAGATCCGAGTCGTCGAGGCGAGCAGTACTTC. Protein product: CATSRDPSRRGEQYF. The rearrangement links TRBV15 to TRBJ2-7; D gene unclear. In germline, CDR1 is LNHNV, CDR2 YYDKDF (reference sequence). Trimming took off 0 bases at V and 6 bases at J, with 15 bases between the two ends. The CDR3 contains 15 residues.

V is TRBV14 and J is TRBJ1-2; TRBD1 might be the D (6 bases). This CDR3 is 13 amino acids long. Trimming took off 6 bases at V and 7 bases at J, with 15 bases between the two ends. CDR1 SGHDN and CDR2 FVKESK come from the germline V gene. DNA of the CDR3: TGTGCCAGCAGTCGGGGGGCCGAACTTGGCTACACCTTC. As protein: CASSRGAELGYTF.